One and the same sample provided the 18 T cell receptor beta chains below, sequenced in a study of blood T cell repertoires in COVID-19. Using immunoSEQ multiplex PCR, the repertoire was profiled, and TCRdb retains in-frame clones only, with some absent. This table holds some 250,000 clones, approximately 84% found once. The sequencing input was peripheral blood. These receptors all stem from a woman in her 30s who had recovered from COVID-19.

This clone has only a few counts. The CDR3 sequence is CAWRVGGGETQYF. CDR3 DNA: TGTGCCTGGAGAGTCGGGGGAGGAGAGACCCAGTACTTC. The chain has TRBV30 and TRBJ2-5; D might be TRBD2 (6 bases). Per the germline V gene, CDR1 is GTSNPN and CDR2 is SVGIG (reference sequence). This CDR3 has 13 amino acids. The germline V and J ends were trimmed by 3 bases and 4 bases, with 12 bases remaining between them.

This clone was recorded a few times. The chain couples TRBV2 to TRBJ2-2; 8 bases map to TRBD2. There are 14 residues in the CDR3. Per the germline V gene, CDR1 is SNHLY and CDR2 is FYNNEI. Trimming cost V 4 bases and J 6 bases; bases outside gene matches: 4. CDR3 bases: TGTGCCAGCAGTGGAAACGGGGGGGCCGGGGAGCTGTTTTTT. Its protein is CASSGNGGAGELFF.

The genes are TRBV3-1 (or the pseudogene TRBV3-2) and TRBJ2-1; unclear D gene. This CDR3 region has 14 residues. Germline V gene data show CDR1 as LGHDT and CDR2 as YNNKEL (reference sequence). Deletions cut 3 bases from V and 4 bases from J, with 10 bases between. CDR3 nucleotide sequence: TGTGCCAGCAGCCATGTAAACAGATACAATGAGCAGTTCTTC. It is translated as CASSHVNRYNEQFF.

This chain connects TRBV7-8 to TRBJ1-4; no definite D call. The V end was cut by 6 bases, the J end by 4 bases, with 9 bases between. This CDR3 comprises 13 residues. CDR1 SGHVS and CDR2 FQNEAQ come from the germline V gene. The CDR3 sequence is CASRTTVNEKLFF. The DNA for the CDR3 is TGTGCCAGCAGGACTACCGTTAATGAAAAACTGTTTTTT.

This clone has only one observation. The chain joins TRBV6-5 to TRBJ1-1, with D perhaps matching TRBD1 (6 bases). The CDR3 consists of 15 residues. CDR1 and CDR2 from the germline V gene are MNHEY and SVGAGI. The germline V and J ends were trimmed by 6 bases and 2 bases, with 16 bases remaining between them. The CDR3 reads CASSALGTPNTEAFF. As DNA, the CDR3 is TGTGCCAGCAGCGCCTTAGGGACACCTAACACTGAAGCTTTCTTT.

This chain joins TRBV4-3 and TRBJ1-2, with 11 positions matching TRBD1. V shed 3 bases and J 5 bases; nucleotides not matched to a gene: 8. The CDR3 contains 16 residues. The germline V gene has CDR1 LGHNA and CDR2 YSLEER. CDR3 protein: CASSQTWTGGEYGYTF. Here the CDR3 DNA reads TGCGCCAGCAGCCAGACGTGGACAGGGGGCGAGTATGGCTACACCTTC.

The chain couples TRBV3-1 (or the pseudogene TRBV3-2) to TRBJ2-5; 7 nucleotides line up with TRBD2. With V trimmed by 1 base and J by 5 bases, 10 bases remained unmatched. This CDR3 contains 16 residues. In germline, CDR1 is LGHDT, CDR2 YNNKEL (reference sequence). The CDR3, as DNA: TGTGCCAGCAGCCAAGTTAGAGCGGGGTCGTCGGAGACCCAGTACTTC. It encodes CASSQVRAGSSETQYF.

The chain combines TRBV2 with TRBJ1-1, with a weak D call TRBD1 (5 bases). CDR3 length equals 14 residues. Germline loops: CDR1 SNHLY, CDR2 FYNNEI. V lost 3 bases, J lost 0 bases, and 8 bases lay in between. The CDR3 DNA follows: TGTGCCAGCAGTGACCAGGGTATGAACACTGAAGCTTTCTTT. Protein product: CASSDQGMNTEAFF.

The chain couples TRBV9 to TRBJ2-1; 12 bases align to TRBD2. Germline CDR1 and CDR2: SGDLS and YYNGEE. With V trimmed by 4 bases and J by 9 bases, 8 bases remained unmatched. The CDR3 has 15 residues. CDR3 residues: CASSPTTSGGPEQFF. The CDR3 DNA reads TGTGCCAGCAGCCCGACCACTAGCGGGGGGCCTGAGCAGTTCTTC.

The chain's CDR3 is CAISESHRSQETQYF. In DNA form, the CDR3 reads TGTGCCATCAGTGAGTCTCATCGTAGCCAAGAGACCCAGTACTTC. This chain joins TRBV10-3 and TRBJ2-5; D ambiguous. The CDR3 runs to 15 residues. Germline CDR1 is ENHRY and CDR2 is SYGVKD. V lost 0 bases and J lost 1, with 9 bases in between.

This clone was observed once. This sequence joins TRBV7-2 and TRBJ1-4; 8 bases align to TRBD1. The CDR3 contains 14 residues. V lost 2 bases to trimming and J lost 8 bases; unmatched junction nucleotides: 4. Germline CDR1 reads SGHTA; CDR2 reads FQGNSA. In DNA, the CDR3 is TGTGCCAGCAGCTTAAGGACAGGGCAAGAAAAACTGTTTTTT. This codes for CASSLRTGQEKLFF. The entire variable domain, with the rest obtained from reference TRBV7-2 and TRBJ1-4, is as follows: GAGVSQSPSNKVTEKGKDVELRCDPISGHTALYWYRQSLGQGLEFLIYFQGNSAPDKSGLPSDRFSAERTGGSVSTLTIQRTQQEDSAVYLCASSLRTGQEKLFFGSGTQLSVL.

The V call is TRBV7-9, the J call TRBJ2-7; D gene uncertain. CDR1 is SEHNR and CDR2 is FQNEAQ in the germline V gene (reference sequence). This CDR3 has 14 residues. The V gene lost 6 bases and the J gene lost 5 bases, with 17 bases spanning the gap. CDR3 loop: CASSSPGRGHEQYF. The CDR3 DNA sequence: TGTGCCAGCAGTTCGCCGGGTCGTGGCCACGAGCAGTACTTC.

The CDR3 nucleotides are TGTGCCAGCATGGAGGGGGAGGGAAGGAATCAGCCCCAGCATTTT. Amino acid sequence: CASMEGEGRNQPQHF. This chain uses TRBV2 with TRBJ1-5, with D maybe TRBD1 (6 bases). Looked up from germline, CDR1 is SNHLY and CDR2 is FYNNEI. Trimming removed 7 bases at V and 4 bases at J, with 17 bases between. The CDR3 has 15 amino acids.

V gene TRBV7-8 combines with J gene TRBJ2-1, with 14 nucleotides matching TRBD2. V lost 4 bases to trimming and J lost 7 bases; unmatched junction nucleotides: 3. CDR1 SGHVS and CDR2 FQNEAQ come from the germline V gene. This CDR3 region has 15 residues. This CDR3 is CASSSGTSGGNEQFF. CDR3 in DNA: TGTGCCAGCAGCTCCGGGACTAGCGGGGGTAATGAGCAGTTCTTC.

CDR3: CASSRTGLNTEAFF. The CDR3 DNA follows: TGTGCCAGCAGCAGGACAGGGCTGAACACTGAAGCTTTCTTT. The V call is TRBV27, the J call TRBJ1-1; 8 bases are a match to TRBD1. After removal of 6 bases from V and 0 bases from J, the junction contained 3 bases not matched to a gene. The V gene's germline CDR1 is MNHEY and CDR2 SMNVEV (reference sequence). The CDR3 extends over 14 amino acids.

The V and J genes are TRBV30 and TRBJ1-5; no definite D call. The CDR3 is 13 residues long. Trimming took off 1 base at V and 7 bases at J, with 11 bases between the two ends. CDR1 is GTSNPN and CDR2 is SVGIG in the germline V gene (reference sequence). Written as DNA, the CDR3 is TGTGCCTGGAGTGCGGAGGTACGACAGCCCCAGCATTTT. This codes for CAWSAEVRQPQHF.

This clone was detected a few times. The CDR3: CASSMDREPYNEQFF. The CDR3 nucleotides read TGTGCCAGTAGCATGGACAGGGAACCCTACAATGAGCAGTTCTTC. The V and J genes are TRBV19 and TRBJ2-1; 8 bases agree with TRBD1. The V segment lost 6 bases and the J segment 2 bases; nucleotides outside the gene matches: 6. This CDR3 spans 15 amino acids. Germline CDR1 is LNHDA and CDR2 is SQIVND (reference sequence).

As to this clone: A read error may be the cause here, since a much bigger clone is one base away. The same CDR3 also results from other DNA sequences found in this sample. This chain connects TRBV5-1 to TRBJ2-7, with a tentative D call TRBD1 (6 bases). This CDR3 is built from 14 residues. The germline V gene encodes CDR1 SGHRS and CDR2 YFSETQ. Trimming left V 4 bases short and J 0 bases short, with 11 bases between. The CDR3 here is CASSPQGPSYEQYF. Written as DNA, the CDR3 is TGCGCCAGCAGCCCCCAGGGGCCCTCCTACGAGCAGTACTTC.